The 2 T cell receptor beta chains below were found in one sample sequenced in a study of early T cells in non-severe SARS-CoV-2 infection. Each CDR3 protein gets one entry after TCRdb re-called the 5' RACE reads with MiXCR. The table includes about 52,000 distinct CDR3 sequences, around 10% detected once. Sequencing input: whole blood. The receptors here all came from an adult who was a healthcare worker with PCR-confirmed SARS-CoV-2 infection or an uninfected control (not recorded which).

CDR3 coding DNA: TGTGCCAGCAGAAGGGGAAGCTCCTACGAGCAGTACTTC. Translation gives CASRRGSSYEQYF. The rearrangement links TRBV25-1 to TRBJ2-7; a weak D match, TRBD1 (5 bases). The CDR3 has 13 amino acids. V was trimmed by 6 bases and J by 0 bases, leaving 9 bases between them. The germline V gene has CDR1 MGHDK and CDR2 SYGVNS.

This clonotype was observed many times. The rearrangement links TRBV7-9 to TRBJ2-1, with 12 bases lining up with TRBD2. Germline V CDR1 and CDR2: SEHNR, FQNEAQ (reference sequence). Losses at the gene ends were 5 bases for V and 6 bases for J; bases not matched to a gene: 5. This CDR3 region has 15 residues. The CDR3: CASSPTSGGTNEQFF. CDR3 DNA: TGTGCCAGCAGCCCTACTAGCGGGGGGACCAATGAGCAGTTCTTC.